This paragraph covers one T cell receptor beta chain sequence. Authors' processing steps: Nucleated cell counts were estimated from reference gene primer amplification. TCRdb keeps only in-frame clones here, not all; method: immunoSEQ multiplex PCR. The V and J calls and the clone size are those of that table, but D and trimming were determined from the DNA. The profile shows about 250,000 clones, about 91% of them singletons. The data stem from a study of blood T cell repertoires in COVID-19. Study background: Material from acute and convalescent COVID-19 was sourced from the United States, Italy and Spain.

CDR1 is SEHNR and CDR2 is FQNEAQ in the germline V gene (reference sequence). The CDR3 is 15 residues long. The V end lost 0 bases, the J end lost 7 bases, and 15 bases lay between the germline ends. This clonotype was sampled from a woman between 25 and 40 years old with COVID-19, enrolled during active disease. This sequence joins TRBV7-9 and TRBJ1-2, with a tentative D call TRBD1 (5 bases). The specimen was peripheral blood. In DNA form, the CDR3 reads TGTGCCAGCAGCTTAGCCCATGGTGGGGGGAGTGGCTACACCTTC. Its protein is CASSLAHGGGSGYTF.